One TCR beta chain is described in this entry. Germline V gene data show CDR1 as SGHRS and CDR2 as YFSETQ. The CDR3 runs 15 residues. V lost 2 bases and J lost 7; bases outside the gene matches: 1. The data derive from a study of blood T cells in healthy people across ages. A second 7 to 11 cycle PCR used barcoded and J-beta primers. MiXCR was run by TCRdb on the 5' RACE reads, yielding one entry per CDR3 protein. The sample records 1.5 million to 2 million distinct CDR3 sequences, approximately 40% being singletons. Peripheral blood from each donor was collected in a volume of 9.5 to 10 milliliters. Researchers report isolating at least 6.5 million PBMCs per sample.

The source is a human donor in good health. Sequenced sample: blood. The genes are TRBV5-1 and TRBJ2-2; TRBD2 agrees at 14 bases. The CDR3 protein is CASSFGTSGGGELFF. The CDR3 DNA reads TGCGCCAGCAGCTTCGGGACTAGCGGGGGCGGGGAGCTGTTTTTT.